One T cell receptor beta chain is described in this entry. Its cognate antigen has yet to be identified. Per-base qualities were not stored, and no clone one base away is much larger. TCRbeta CDR3 regions were amplified from genomic DNA using the immunoSEQ Assay, a bias-controlled multiplex PCR. The paper's processing steps were these. The number of nucleated cells in each sample was estimated by amplification of reference gene primers within the assay. Sequence reads were collapsed and filtered to measure the absolute abundance of every unique TCRbeta CDR3 rearrangement. For each sample, productive Simpson clonality was calculated by taking the square root of Simpson's diversity index across productive rearrangements. Not all clones reach the TCRdb copy of this immuneACCESS table, which keeps in-frame sequences only. Checked studies attribute under half of the gap to unresolved V genes and leave the rest unexplained. That table furnishes V, J and clone size, whereas the DNA furnished D and trimming. The sample contains tens of thousands of clones, approximately 88% of them found a single time. Roughly 5% of the sample is taken by the ten largest.

The data were obtained in a study of blood T cell repertoires in COVID-19 (dated by TCRdb to the early 2020s). About the investigation overall: Samples covering the acute and convalescent phases of COVID-19 were provided by collaborators in the United States, Italy and Spain. The prospective study material was composed of cDNA or gDNA derived from T cells, B-cell-depleted T cells, or PBMCs. The dataset comprised deeply sampled blood TCRbeta repertoires from subjects exposed to, actively infected with, or recovered from COVID-19. The repertoires were released in a freely available public database intended as a resource for research on the immune response to SARS-CoV-2. The samples were drawn from the first 160 participants of the ongoing ImmuneRACE study and from roughly 1,300 subjects provided by 6 global collaborators. Nearly every sample came with metadata listing a de-identified subject ID, COVID-19 status, age in years and sex. Where available, HLA class I and class II types were taken from metadata supplied by the sample provider and were not determined by assay-based typing.

From the cysteine through the phenylalanine, the CDR3 covers 14 amino acids. This entry keeps only the CDR3 DNA: 42 bases, framed from base 1. The CDR1 and CDR2 encoded by the germline V gene are SQVTM and ANQGSEA. Germline trimming: 5 bases from V, 2 bases from J; junction bases outside gene matches: 4. General conclusions and limits of the study: Clinical and demographic metadata were provided uncurated, with the amount varying by source and participant.

The collaborating institutions used their own protocols to collect whole blood in K2EDTA tubes. Collaborator samples were shipped for TCRbeta analysis as frozen whole blood, isolated PBMCs, or DNA extracted from either sample type. This receptor was identified in a man between 45 and 60 years old with active COVID-19. The sample taken for sequencing was peripheral blood. This chain is built from TRBV29-1 and TRBJ2-1; 9 central bases correspond to TRBD1. The DNA is TGCAGCGTTAGGGACAGGGACGCCTACAATGAGCAGTTCTTC. It is translated as CSVRDRDAYNEQFF.